One T cell receptor (beta chain) is described in this entry. Its antigen is unidentified. The data belong to a study of cytomegalovirus exposure and HLA in healthy donors. The study's findings and limits: Later on, a genetic analysis was performed. It linked a missense variant in DCLRE1C with V- and J-gene trimming of TCR beta.

Trimming removed 1 base at V and 7 bases at J, with 16 bases between. Germline V gives CDR1 SEHNR, CDR2 FQNEAQ (reference sequence). The CDR3 loop spans 15 amino acids. It was with 60 Vbeta and 13 Jbeta primers that the PCR ran. Profiling relied on immunoSEQ multiplex PCR, and the TCRdb table lists in-frame clones only, not all of them. The profile shows about 83,000 clones, about 70% of them singletons. This rearrangement joins TRBV7-9 to TRBJ1-1; TRBD1 is a possible D gene (6 bases). This TCR was sampled from a man aged 55-75 years in good health and CMV-seronegative. Source material: PBMCs. CDR3 coding DNA: TGTGCCAGCAGCTTAGAACGGGGGGCGCAAGATGAAGCTTTCTTT. The encoded protein is CASSLERGAQDEAFF.